This T cell receptor (beta chain) was documented in a study of T cell responses to AZD1222 COVID-19 vaccine. With regard to this clone: Its antigen is not known.

The CDR3 totals 11 residues. CDR1 is ENHRY and CDR2 is SYGVKD in the germline V gene. The V end was cut by 6 bases, the J end by 7 bases, with 10 bases between. Study conclusions and caveats: Unmutated regions of variants are reportedly targeted by nearly half of spike-specific TCRs. Donors were chiefly white British, with a greater number of females, and clonal diversity was perhaps underestimated. Baseline antibody screening turned up just 6 or 7 seropositive AZD1222 recipients.

Only in-frame clones appear in the TCRdb table, and some are missing; sequencing was by immunoSEQ multiplex PCR. The sample yields about 70,000 clones, 88% seen once. This TCR came from an adult who received the MenACWY meningococcal vaccine as a control. The input for sequencing was peripheral blood, taken 28 days after the second dose of the MenACWY control vaccine. This chain uses TRBV10-3 with TRBJ2-7; unclear D gene. CDR3 sequence reads: CAIRATEEQYF. Here the CDR3 DNA reads TGTGCCATCAGAGCCACAGAAGAGCAGTACTTC.